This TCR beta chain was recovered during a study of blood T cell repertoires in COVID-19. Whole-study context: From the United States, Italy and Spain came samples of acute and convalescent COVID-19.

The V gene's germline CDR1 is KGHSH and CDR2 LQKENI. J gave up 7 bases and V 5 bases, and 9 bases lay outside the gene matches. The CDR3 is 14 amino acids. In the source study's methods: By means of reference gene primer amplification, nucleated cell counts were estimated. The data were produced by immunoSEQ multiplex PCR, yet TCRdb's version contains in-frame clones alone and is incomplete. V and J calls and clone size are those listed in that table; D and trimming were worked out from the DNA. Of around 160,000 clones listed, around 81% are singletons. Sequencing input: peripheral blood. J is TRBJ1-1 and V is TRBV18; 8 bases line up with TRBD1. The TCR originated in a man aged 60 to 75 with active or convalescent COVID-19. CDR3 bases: TGTGCCAGCTCATTGCCTAGAGGACAGGGTGAAGCTTTCTTT. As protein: CASSLPRGQGEAFF.